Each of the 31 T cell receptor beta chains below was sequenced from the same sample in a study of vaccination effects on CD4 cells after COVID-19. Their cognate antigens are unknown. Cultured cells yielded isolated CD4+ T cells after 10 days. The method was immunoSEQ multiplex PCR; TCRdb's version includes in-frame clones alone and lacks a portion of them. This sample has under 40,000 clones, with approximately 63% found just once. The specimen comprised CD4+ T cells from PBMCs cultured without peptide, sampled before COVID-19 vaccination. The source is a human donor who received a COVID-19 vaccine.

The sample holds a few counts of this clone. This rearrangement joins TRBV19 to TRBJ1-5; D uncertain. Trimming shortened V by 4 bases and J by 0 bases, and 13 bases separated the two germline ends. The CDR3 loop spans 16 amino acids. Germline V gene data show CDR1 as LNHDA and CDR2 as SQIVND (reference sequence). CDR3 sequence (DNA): TGTGCCAGTAGTACATCCGGTTCCAATAGCAATCAGCCCCAGCATTTT. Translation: CASSTSGSNSNQPQHF.

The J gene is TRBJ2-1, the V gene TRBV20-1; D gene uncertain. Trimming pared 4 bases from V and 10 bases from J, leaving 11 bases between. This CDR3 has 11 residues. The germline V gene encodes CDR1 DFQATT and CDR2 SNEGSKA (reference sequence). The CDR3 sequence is CSANTLWEQFF. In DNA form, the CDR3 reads TGCAGTGCTAATACCCTGTGGGAGCAGTTCTTC.

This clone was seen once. CDR3 sequence (DNA): TGCGCCAGCAGTGATTTGGCGGGGGGGCCGGGGGAGCAGTACTTC. This codes for CASSDLAGGPGEQYF. The chain employs TRBV10-2 and TRBJ2-7; TRBD2 agrees at 9 bases. CDR1 is WSHSY and CDR2 is SAAADI in the germline V gene. This CDR3 contains 15 residues. The junction had 10 bases not matched to a gene; V was cut back by 3 bases and J by 7 bases.

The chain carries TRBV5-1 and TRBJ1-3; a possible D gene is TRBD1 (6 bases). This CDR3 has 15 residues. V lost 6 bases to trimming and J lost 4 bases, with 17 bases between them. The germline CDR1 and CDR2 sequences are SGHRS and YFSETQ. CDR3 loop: CASTSNGGPGNTIYF. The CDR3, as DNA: TGCGCCAGCACCTCGAACGGGGGGCCCGGAAACACCATATATTTT. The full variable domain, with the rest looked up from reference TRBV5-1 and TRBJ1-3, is KAGVTQTPRYLIKTRGQQVTLSCSPISGHRSVSWYQQTPGQGLQFLFEYFSETQRNKGNFPGRFSGRQFSNSRSEMNVSTLELGDSALYLCASTSNGGPGNTIYFGEGSWLTVV.

As DNA, the CDR3 is TGTGCCAGCAGGCAGGGAAACATAGATACGCAGTATTTT. Translating gives CASRQGNIDTQYF. The V gene is TRBV27, the J gene TRBJ2-3, with D perhaps TRBD1 (5 bases). V shed 6 bases and J shed 5 bases, with 12 bases lying between them. The CDR3 is 13 amino acids. CDR1 and CDR2 (germline): MNHEY, SMNVEV (reference sequence).

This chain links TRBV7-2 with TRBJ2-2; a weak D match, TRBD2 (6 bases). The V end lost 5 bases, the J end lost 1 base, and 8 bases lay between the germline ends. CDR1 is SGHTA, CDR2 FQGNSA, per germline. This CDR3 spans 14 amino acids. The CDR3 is CASSRSGNTGELFF. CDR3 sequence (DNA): TGTGCCAGCAGCCGTAGCGGGAACACCGGGGAGCTGTTTTTT.

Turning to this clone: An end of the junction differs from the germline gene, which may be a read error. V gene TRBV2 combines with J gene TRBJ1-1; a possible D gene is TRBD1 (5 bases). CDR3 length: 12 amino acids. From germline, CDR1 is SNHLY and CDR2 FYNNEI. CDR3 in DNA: TGTGCCAGCGGTGACAGGAACACTGAAGCTTTCTTT. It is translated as CASGDRNTEAFF.

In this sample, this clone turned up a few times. CDR3: CASSLAAGSGNTIYF. CDR3 nucleotides: TGCGCCAGCAGCTTGGCAGCGGGTTCTGGAAACACCATATATTTT. This rearrangement joins TRBV5-1 to TRBJ1-3, with D unclear. Germline CDR1 and CDR2: SGHRS and YFSETQ. The CDR3 has 15 residues. V shed 0 bases and J shed 1 base, with 8 bases lying between them.

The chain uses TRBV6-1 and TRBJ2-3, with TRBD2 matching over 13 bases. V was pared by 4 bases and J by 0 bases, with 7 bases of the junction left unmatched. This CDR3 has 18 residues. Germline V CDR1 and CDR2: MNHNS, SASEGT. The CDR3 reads CASSATSGGPSSTDTQYF. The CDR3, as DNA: TGTGCCAGCAGTGCGACTAGCGGGGGGCCCTCTAGCACAGATACGCAGTATTTT.

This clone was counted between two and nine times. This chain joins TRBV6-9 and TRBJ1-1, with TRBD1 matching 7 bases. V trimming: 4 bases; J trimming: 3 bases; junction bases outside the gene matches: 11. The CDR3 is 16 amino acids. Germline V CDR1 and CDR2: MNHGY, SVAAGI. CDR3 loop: CASSSKGARTDTEAFF. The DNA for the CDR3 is TGTGCCAGCAGTTCAAAGGGGGCTAGGACGGACACTGAAGCTTTCTTT.

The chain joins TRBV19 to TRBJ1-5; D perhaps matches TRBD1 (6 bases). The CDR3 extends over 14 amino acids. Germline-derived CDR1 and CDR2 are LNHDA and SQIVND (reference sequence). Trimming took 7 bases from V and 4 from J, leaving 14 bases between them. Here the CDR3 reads CASNPGQSNQPQHF. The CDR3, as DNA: TGTGCCAGTAACCCCGGACAGAGTAATCAGCCCCAGCATTTT. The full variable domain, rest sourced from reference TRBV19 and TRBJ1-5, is DGGITQSPKYLFRKEGQNVTLSCEQNLNHDAMYWYRQDPGQGLRLIYYSQIVNDFQKGDIAEGYSVSREKKESFPLTVTSAQKNPTAFYLCASNPGQSNQPQHFGDGTRLSIL.

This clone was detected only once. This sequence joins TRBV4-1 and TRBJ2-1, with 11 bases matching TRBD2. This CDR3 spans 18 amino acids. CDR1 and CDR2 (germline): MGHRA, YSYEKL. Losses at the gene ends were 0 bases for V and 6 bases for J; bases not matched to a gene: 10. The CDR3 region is CASSQETSGVYLGNEQFF. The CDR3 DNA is TGCGCCAGCAGCCAAGAGACTAGCGGGGTCTACTTGGGCAATGAGCAGTTCTTC.

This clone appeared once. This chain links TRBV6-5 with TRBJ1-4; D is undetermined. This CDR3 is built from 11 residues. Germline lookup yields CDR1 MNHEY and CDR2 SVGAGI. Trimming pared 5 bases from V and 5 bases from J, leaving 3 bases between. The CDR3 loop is CASSINEKLFF. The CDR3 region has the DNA TGTGCCAGCAGTATCAATGAAAAACTGTTTTTT.

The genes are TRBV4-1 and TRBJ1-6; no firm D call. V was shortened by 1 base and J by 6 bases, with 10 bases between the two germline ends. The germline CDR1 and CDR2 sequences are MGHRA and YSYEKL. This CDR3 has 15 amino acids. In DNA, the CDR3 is TGCGCCAGCAGCCAAGTTCTGGTGGTTAATTCACCCCTCCACTTT. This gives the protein CASSQVLVVNSPLHF.

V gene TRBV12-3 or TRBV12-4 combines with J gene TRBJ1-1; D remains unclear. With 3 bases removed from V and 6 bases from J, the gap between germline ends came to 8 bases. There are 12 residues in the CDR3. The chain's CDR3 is CASSFKGSEAFF. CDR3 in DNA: TGTGCCAGCAGTTTTAAGGGCTCTGAAGCTTTCTTT.

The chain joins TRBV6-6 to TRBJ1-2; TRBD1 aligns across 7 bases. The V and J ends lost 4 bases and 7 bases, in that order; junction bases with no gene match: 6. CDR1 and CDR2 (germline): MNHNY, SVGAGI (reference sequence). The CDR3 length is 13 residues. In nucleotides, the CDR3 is TGTGCCAGCAGTTCACAGGGGATGGTTGGCTACACCTTC. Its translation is CASSSQGMVGYTF.

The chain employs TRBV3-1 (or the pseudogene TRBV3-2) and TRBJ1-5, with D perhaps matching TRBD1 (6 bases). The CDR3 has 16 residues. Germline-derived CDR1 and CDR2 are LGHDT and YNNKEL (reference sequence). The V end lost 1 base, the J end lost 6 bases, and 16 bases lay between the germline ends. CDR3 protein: CASSQGAGAVGQPQHF. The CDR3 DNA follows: TGTGCCAGCAGCCAAGGTGCAGGGGCGGTCGGTCAGCCCCAGCATTTT.

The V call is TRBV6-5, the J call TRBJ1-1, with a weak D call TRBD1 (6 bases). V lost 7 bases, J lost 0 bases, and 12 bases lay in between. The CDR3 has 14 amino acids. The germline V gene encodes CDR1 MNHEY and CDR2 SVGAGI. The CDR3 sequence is CASTLNRVNTEAFF. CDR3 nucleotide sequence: TGTGCCAGCACCCTAAACAGGGTGAACACTGAAGCTTTCTTT.

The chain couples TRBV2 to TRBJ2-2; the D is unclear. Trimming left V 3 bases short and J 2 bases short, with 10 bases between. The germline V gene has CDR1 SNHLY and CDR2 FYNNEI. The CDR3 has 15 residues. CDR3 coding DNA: TGTGCCAGCAGTGACCGGCTAGGAAACACCGGGGAGCTGTTTTTT. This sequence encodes CASSDRLGNTGELFF.

This CDR3 is CASSWDRASSGNTIYF. The CDR3 DNA is TGCGCCAGCAGCTGGGACAGGGCCTCGTCTGGAAACACCATATATTTT. The chain carries TRBV4-1 and TRBJ1-3, with 9 bases fitting TRBD1. V shed 5 bases, J shed 1 base, and the junction held 6 bases outside the gene matches. CDR1 and CDR2 (germline): MGHRA, YSYEKL. This CDR3 has 16 residues.

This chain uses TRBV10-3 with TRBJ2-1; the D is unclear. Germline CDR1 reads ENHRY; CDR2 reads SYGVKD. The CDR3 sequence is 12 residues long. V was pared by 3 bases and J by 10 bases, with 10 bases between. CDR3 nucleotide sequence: TGTGCCATCAGTGACAATAATAAGGAGCAGTTCTTC. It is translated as CAISDNNKEQFF.

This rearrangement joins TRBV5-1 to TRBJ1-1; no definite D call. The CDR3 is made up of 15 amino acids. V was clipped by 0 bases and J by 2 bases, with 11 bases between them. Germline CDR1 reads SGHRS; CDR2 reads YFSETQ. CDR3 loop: CASSLGWGENTEAFF. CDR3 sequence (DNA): TGCGCCAGCAGCTTGGGTTGGGGTGAAAACACTGAAGCTTTCTTT.

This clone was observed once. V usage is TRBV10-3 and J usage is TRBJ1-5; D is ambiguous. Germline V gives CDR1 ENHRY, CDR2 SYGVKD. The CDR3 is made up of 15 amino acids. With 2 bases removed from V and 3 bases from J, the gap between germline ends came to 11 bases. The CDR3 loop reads CAISEMVGNNQPQHF. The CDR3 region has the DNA TGTGCCATCAGTGAGATGGTAGGGAACAATCAGCCCCAGCATTTT.

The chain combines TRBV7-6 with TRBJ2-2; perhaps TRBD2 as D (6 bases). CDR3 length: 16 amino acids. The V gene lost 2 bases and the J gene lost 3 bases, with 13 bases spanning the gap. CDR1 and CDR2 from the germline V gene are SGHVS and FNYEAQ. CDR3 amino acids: CASSLFGGADTGELFF. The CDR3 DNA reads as TGTGCCAGCAGCTTATTTGGAGGGGCGGACACCGGGGAGCTGTTTTTT.

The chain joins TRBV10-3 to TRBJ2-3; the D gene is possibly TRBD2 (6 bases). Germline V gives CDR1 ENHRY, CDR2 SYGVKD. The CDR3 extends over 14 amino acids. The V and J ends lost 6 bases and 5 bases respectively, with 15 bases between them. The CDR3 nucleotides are TGTGCCATCAGAACCTCTAGCGAGGGAGATACGCAGTATTTT. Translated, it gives CAIRTSSEGDTQYF.

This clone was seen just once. The CDR3 nucleotides are TGCAGCGTTGAAGTGTCGTTGGATCAGCCCCAGCATTTT. Its protein product is CSVEVSLDQPQHF. This sequence joins TRBV29-1 and TRBJ1-5; D remains ambiguous. The CDR3 totals 13 residues. The V and J ends lost 1 base and 5 bases respectively, with 9 bases between them. Germline V gene lookup returns CDR1 SQVTM and CDR2 ANQGSEA.

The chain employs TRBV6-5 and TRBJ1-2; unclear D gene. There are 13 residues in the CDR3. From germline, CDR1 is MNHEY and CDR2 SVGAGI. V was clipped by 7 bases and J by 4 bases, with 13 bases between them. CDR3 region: CASTPSGVYGYTF. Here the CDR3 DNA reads TGTGCCAGCACCCCCTCGGGAGTCTATGGCTACACCTTC.

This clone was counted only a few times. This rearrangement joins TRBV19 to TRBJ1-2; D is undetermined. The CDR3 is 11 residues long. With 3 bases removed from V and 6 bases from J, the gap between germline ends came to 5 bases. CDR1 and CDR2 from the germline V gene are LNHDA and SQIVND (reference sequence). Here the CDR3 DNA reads TGTGCCAGTAGTATCTTGAATGGCTACACCTTC. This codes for CASSILNGYTF.

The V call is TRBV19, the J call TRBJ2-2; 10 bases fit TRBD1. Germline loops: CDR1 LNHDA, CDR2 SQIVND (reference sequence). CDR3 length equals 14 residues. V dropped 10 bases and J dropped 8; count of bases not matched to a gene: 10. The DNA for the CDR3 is TGTGCCACCCGGGACAGGGGCCCTTTAGGGGAGCTGTTTTTT. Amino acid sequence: CATRDRGPLGELFF.

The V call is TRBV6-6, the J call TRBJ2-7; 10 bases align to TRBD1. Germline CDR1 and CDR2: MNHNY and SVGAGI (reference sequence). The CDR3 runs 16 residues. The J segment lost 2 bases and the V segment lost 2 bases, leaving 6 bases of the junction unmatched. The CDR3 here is CASSYGTGASTYEQYF. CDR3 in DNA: TGTGCCAGCAGTTACGGGACAGGGGCTTCTACCTACGAGCAGTACTTC.

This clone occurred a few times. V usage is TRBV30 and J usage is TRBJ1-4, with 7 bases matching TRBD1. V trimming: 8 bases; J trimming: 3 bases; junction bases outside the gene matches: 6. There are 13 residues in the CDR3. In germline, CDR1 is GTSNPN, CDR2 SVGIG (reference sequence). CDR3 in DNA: TGTGCCGGAGCCGGGACAGCTAATGAAAAACTGTTTTTT. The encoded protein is CAGAGTANEKLFF.